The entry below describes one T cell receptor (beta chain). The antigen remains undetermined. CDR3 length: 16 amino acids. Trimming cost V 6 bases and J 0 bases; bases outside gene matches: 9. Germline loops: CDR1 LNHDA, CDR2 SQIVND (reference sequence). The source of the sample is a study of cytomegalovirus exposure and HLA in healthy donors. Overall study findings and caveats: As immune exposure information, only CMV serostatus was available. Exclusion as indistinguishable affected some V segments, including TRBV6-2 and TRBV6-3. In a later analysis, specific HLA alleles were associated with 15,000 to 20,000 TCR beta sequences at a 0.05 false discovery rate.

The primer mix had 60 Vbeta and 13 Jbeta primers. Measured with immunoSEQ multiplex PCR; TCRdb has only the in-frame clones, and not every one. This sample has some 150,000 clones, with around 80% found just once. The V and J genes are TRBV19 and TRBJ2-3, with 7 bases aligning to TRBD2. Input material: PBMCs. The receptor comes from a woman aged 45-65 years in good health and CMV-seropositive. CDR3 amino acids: CASRGLGTPSTDTQYF. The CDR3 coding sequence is TGTGCCAGTAGAGGACTAGGAACCCCAAGCACAGATACGCAGTATTTT. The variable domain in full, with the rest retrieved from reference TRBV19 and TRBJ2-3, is DGGITQSPKYLFRKEGQNVTLSCEQNLNHDAMYWYRQDPGQGLRLIYYSQIVNDFQKGDIAEGYSVSREKKESFPLTVTSAQKNPTAFYLCASRGLGTPSTDTQYFGPGTRLTVL.